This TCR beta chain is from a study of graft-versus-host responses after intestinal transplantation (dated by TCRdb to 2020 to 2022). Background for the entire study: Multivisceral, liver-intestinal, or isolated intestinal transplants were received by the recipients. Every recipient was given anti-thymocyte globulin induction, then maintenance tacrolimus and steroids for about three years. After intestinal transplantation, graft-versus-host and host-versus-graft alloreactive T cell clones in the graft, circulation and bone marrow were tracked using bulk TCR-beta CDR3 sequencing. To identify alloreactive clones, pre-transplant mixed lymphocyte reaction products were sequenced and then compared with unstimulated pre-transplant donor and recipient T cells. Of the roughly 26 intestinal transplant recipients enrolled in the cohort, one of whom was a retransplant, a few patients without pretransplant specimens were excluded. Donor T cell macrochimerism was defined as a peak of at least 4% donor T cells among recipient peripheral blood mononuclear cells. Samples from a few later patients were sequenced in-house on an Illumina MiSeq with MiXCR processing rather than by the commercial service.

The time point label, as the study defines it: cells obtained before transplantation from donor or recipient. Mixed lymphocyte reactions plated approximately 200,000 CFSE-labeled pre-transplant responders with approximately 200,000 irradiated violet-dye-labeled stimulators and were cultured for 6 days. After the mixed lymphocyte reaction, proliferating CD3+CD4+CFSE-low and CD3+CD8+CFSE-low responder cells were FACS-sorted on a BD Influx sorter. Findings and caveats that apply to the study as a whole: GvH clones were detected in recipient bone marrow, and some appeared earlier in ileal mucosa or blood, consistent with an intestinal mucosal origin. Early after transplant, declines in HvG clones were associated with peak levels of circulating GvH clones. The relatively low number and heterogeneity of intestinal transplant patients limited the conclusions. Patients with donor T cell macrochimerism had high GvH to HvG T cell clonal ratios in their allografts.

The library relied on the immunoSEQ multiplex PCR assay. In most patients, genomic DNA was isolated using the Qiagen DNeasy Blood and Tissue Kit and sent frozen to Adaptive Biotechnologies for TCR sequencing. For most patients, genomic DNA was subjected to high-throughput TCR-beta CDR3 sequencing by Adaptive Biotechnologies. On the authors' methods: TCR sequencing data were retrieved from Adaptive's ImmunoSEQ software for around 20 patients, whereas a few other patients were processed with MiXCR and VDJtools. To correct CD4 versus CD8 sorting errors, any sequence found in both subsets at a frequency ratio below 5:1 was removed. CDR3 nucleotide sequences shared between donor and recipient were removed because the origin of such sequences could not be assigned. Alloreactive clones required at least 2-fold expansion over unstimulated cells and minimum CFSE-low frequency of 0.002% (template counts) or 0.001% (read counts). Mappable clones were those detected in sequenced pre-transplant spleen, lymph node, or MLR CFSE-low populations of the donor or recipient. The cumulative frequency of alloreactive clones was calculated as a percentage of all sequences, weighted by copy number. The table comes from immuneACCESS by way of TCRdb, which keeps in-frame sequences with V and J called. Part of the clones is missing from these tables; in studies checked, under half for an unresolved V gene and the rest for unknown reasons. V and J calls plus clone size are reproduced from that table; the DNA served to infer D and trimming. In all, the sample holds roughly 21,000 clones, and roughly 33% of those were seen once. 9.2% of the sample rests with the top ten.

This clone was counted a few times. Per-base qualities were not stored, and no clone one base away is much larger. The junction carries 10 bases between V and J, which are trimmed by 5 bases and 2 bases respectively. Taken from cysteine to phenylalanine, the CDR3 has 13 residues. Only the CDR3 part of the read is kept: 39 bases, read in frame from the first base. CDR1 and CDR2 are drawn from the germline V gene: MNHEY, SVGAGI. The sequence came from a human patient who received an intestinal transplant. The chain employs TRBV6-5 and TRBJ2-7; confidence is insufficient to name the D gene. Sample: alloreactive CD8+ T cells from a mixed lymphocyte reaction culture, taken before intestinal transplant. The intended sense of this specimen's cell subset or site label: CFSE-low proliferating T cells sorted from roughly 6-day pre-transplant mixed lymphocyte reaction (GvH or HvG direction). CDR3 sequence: CASSEVVAYEQYF. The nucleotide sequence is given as TGTGCCAGCAGTGAAGTGGTTGCCTACGAGCAGTACTTC.